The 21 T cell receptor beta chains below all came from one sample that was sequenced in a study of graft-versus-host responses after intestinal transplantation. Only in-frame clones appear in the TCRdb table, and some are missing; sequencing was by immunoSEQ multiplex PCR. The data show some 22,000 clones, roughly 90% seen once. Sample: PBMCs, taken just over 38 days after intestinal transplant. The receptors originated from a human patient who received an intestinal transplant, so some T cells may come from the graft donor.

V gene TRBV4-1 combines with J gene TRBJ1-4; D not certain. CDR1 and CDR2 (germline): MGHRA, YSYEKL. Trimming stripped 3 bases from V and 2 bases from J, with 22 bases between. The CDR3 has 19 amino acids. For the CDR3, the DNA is TGCGCCAGCAGCCACTTTCATAGGGCCTTAGCGGCGACTAATGAAAAACTGTTTTTT. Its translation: CASSHFHRALAATNEKLFF.

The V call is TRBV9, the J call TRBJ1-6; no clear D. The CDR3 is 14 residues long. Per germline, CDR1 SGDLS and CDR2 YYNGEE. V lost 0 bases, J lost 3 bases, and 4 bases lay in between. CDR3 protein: CASSVGGYNSPLHF. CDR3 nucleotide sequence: TGTGCCAGCAGCGTAGGGGGCTATAATTCACCCCTCCACTTT.

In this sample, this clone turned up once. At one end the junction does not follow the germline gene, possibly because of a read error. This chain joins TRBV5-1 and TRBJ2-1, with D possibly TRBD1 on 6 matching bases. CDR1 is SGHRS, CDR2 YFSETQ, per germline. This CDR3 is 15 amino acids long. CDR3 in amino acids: CASSLDRVSYSEQFF. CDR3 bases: TGCGCCAGCAGCTTGGACAGGGTATCCTACAGTGAGCAGTTCTTC.

The chain's CDR3 is CASSPGQGDGYTF. In DNA form, the CDR3 reads TGCGCCAGCAGCCCGGGACAGGGAGATGGCTACACCTTC. This chain connects TRBV4-1 to TRBJ1-2, with 9 bases lining up with TRBD1. V lost 4 bases and J lost 6; bases outside the gene matches: 3. Germline CDR1 is MGHRA and CDR2 is YSYEKL. This CDR3 contains 13 residues.

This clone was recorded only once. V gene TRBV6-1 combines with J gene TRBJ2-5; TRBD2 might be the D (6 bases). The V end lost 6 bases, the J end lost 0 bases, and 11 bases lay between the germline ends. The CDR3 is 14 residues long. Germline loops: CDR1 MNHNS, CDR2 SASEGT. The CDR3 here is CASSSRRDQETQYF. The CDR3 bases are TGTGCCAGCAGCTCGAGGAGGGACCAAGAGACCCAGTACTTC.

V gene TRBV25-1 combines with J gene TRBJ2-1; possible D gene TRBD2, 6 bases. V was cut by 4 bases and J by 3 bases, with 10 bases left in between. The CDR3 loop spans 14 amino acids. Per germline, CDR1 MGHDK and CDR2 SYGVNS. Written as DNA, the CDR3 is TGTGCCAGCAGTGTTGGTAGCGGCTACAATGAGCAGTTCTTC. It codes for CASSVGSGYNEQFF.

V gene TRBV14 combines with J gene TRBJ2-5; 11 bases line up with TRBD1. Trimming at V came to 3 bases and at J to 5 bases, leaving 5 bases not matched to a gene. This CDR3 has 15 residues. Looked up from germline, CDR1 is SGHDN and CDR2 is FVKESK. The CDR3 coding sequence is TGTGCCAGCAGCCATCGGACAGGGGGCCAGGAGACCCAGTACTTC. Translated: CASSHRTGGQETQYF.

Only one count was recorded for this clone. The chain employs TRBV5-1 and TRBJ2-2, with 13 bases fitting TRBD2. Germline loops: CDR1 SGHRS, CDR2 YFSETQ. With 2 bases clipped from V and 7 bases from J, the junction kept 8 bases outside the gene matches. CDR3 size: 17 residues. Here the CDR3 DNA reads TGCGCCAGCAGCTTTTTCGGACTAGCGGGAGAAGGCGGGGAGCTGTTTTTT. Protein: CASSFFGLAGEGGELFF.

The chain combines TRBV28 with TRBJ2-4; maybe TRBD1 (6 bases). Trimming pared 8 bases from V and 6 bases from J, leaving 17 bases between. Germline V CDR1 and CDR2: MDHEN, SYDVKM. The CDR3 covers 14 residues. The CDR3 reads CASYMTGGGNIQYF. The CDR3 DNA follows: TGTGCCAGCTATATGACAGGTGGTGGAAACATTCAGTACTTC.

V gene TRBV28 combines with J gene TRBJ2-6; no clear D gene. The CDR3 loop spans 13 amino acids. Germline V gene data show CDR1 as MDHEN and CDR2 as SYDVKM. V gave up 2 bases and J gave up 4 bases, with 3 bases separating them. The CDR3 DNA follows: TGTGCCAGCAGTTTACCCGGGGCCAACGTCCTGACTTTC. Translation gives CASSLPGANVLTF.

CDR3: CASSQTSGSGANVLTF. The CDR3 DNA sequence: TGCGCCAGCAGCCAAACTAGCGGCTCTGGGGCCAACGTCCTGACTTTC. The chain carries TRBV4-3 and TRBJ2-6, with TRBD2 matching over 8 bases. V dropped 2 bases and J dropped 0; count of bases not matched to a gene: 0. The germline V gene has CDR1 LGHNA and CDR2 YSLEER. The CDR3 is 16 residues long.

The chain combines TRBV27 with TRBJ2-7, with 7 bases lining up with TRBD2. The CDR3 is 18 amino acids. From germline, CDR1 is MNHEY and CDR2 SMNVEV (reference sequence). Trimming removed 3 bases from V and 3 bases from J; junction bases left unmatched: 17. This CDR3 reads CASSFARLADELLYEQYF. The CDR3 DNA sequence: TGTGCCAGCAGTTTCGCGAGGCTAGCGGACGAACTTCTCTACGAGCAGTACTTC.

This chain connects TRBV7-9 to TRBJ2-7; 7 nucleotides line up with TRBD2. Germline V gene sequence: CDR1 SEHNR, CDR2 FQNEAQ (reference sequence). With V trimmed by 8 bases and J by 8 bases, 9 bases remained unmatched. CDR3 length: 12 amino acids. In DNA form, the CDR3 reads TGTGCCAGCTGTAGCGGGCCTACGAAGCAGTACTTC. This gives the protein CASCSGPTKQYF.

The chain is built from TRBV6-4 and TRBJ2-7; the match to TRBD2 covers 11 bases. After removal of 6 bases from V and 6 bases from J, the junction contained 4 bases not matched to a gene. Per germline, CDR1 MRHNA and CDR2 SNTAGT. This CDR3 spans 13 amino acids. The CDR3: CASRFLAGGEQYF. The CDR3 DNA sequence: TGTGCCAGCAGATTTCTAGCGGGAGGCGAGCAGTACTTC.

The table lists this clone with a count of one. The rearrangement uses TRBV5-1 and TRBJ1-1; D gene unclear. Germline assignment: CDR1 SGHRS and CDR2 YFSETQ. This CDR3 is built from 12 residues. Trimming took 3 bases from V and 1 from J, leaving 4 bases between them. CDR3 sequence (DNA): TGCGCCAGCAGCTCCAGGAACACTGAAGCTTTCTTT. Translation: CASSSRNTEAFF. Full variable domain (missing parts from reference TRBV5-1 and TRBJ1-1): KAGVTQTPRYLIKTRGQQVTLSCSPISGHRSVSWYQQTPGQGLQFLFEYFSETQRNKGNFPGRFSGRQFSNSRSEMNVSTLELGDSALYLCASSSRNTEAFFGQGTRLTVV.

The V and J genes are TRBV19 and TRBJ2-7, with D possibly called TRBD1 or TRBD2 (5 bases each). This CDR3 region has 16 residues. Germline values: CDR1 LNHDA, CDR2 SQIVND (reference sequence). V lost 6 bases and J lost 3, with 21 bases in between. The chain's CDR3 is CASSPILEGNLYEQYF. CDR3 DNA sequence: TGTGCCAGTAGCCCCATACTTGAGGGGAACCTCTACGAGCAGTACTTC.

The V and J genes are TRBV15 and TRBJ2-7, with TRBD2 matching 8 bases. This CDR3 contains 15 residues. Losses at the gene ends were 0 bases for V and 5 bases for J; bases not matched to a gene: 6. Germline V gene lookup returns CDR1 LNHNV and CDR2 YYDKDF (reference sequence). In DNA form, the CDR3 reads TGTGCCACCAGCAGAGATCTCAGACTAGCGAACGAGCAGTACTTC. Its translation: CATSRDLRLANEQYF.

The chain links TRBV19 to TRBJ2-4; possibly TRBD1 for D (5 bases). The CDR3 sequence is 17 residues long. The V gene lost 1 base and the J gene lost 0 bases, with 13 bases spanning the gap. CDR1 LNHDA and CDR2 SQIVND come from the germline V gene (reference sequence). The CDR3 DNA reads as TGTGCCAGTAGTATAGCGGCCAGGGAAAGAGCCAAAAACATTCAGTACTTC. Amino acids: CASSIAARERAKNIQYF. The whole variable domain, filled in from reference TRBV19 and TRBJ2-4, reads DGGITQSPKYLFRKEGQNVTLSCEQNLNHDAMYWYRQDPGQGLRLIYYSQIVNDFQKGDIAEGYSVSREKKESFPLTVTSAQKNPTAFYLCASSIAARERAKNIQYFGAGTRLSVL.

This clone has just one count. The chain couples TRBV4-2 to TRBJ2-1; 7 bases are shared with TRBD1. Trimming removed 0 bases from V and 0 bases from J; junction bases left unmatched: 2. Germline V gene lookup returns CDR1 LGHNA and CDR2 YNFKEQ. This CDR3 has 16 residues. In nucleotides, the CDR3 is TGTGCCAGCAGCCAAGATCCAGGGGGCTCCTACAATGAGCAGTTCTTC. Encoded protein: CASSQDPGGSYNEQFF.

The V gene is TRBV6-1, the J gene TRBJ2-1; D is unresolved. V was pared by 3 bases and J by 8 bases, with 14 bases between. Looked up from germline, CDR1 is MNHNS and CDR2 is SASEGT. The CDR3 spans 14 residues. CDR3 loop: CASSDWVSSDEQFF. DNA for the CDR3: TGTGCCAGCAGTGACTGGGTATCGAGTGATGAGCAGTTCTTC.

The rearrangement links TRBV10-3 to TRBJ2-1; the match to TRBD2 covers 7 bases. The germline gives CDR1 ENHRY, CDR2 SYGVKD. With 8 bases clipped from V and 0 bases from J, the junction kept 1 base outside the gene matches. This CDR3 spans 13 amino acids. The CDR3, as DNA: TGTGCCATCGGCGGGAGCTCCTACAATGAGCAGTTCTTC. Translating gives CAIGGSSYNEQFF.